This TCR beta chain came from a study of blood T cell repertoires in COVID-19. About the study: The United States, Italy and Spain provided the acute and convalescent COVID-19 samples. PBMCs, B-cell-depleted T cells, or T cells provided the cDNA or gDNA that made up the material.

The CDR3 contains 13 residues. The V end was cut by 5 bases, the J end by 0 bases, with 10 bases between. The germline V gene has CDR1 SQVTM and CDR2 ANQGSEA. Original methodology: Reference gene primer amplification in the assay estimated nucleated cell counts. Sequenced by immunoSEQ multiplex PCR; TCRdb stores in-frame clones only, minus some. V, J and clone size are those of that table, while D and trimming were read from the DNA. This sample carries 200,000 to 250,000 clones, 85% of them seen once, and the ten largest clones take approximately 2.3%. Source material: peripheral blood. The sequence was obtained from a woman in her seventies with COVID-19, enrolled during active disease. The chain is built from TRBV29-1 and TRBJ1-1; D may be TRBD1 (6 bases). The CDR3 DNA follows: TGCAGCGTTATCCGACAGGTGAACACTGAAGCTTTCTTT. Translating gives CSVIRQVNTEAFF. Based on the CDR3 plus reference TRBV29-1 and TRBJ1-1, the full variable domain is SAVISQKPSRDICQRGTSLTIQCQVDSQVTMMFWYRQQPGQSLTLIATANQGSEATYESGFVIDKFPISRPNLTFSTLTVSNMSPEDSSIYLCSVIRQVNTEAFFGQGTRLTVV.